A single T cell receptor beta chain is shown here with its context. This record comes from a study of cytomegalovirus exposure and HLA in healthy donors. CDR1 is GTSNPN and CDR2 is SVGIG in the germline V gene (reference sequence). J gave up 8 bases and V 3 bases, and 18 bases lay outside the gene matches. The CDR3 consists of 17 residues. Researchers ran the PCR with 60 Vbeta and 13 Jbeta primers. This table comes from immunoSEQ multiplex PCR, and its TCRdb copy is limited to in-frame clones, with some not included. This repertoire shows under 110,000 clones, 65% to 75% found once; its top ten account for 1.5% to 2%.

The V call is TRBV30, the J call TRBJ2-1; 8 bases line up with TRBD1. The sequenced sample consisted of PBMCs. The sequence was obtained from a woman between 40 and 50 years old in good health and CMV-seronegative. In nucleotides, the CDR3 is TGTGCCTGGAGGTCTTCTAACCGGGCAGGGGGCGGGTATGAGCAGTTCTTC. It codes for CAWRSSNRAGGGYEQFF. Full variable domain (missing parts from reference TRBV30 and TRBJ2-1): SQTIHQWPATLVQPVGSPLSLECTVEGTSNPNLYWYRQAAGRGLQLLFYSVGIGQISSEVPQNLSASRPQDRQFILSSKKLLLSDSGFYLCAWRSSNRAGGGYEQFFGPGTRLTVL.